A single sample gave rise to the 11 T cell receptor beta chains below, sequenced in a study of cytomegalovirus exposure and HLA in healthy donors (TCRdb year 2017). Library method: the immunoSEQ multiplex PCR assay. For the multiplex PCR, a mixture combining 60 forward primers for TCR Vbeta segments and 13 reverse primers for TCR Jbeta segments was used. The table was pulled from immuneACCESS by TCRdb, which kept in-frame rearrangements only. Such tables lose some clones; where checked, under half of the loss comes from unresolved V genes, and the rest has no known cause. The sample table shows more than 150,000 clones, and almost 80% are seen once. The top ten clones comprise 11% to 15% of the sample. Sample: PBMCs. The receptor set was obtained from a man aged 50 or older in good health and CMV-seropositive.

The J gene is TRBJ2-3, the V gene TRBV7-3; 8 nucleotides match TRBD1. Trimming at V came to 4 bases and at J to 4 bases, leaving 10 bases not matched to a gene. This CDR3 spans 16 amino acids. The germline V gene encodes CDR1 SGHTA and CDR2 FQGTGA. The chain's CDR3 is CASSSQQGVLADTQYF. DNA for the CDR3: TGTGCCAGCAGCTCTCAACAGGGGGTATTGGCAGATACGCAGTATTTT.

J is TRBJ1-3 and V is TRBV4-2; the D is unclear. V lost 0 bases, J lost 1 base, and 16 bases lay in between. CDR3 length equals 18 residues. Germline values: CDR1 LGHNA, CDR2 YNFKEQ. In DNA form, the CDR3 reads TGTGCCAGCAGCCAAGATCCGAATACAATAATTTCTGGAAACACCATATATTTT. It encodes CASSQDPNTIISGNTIYF.

This chain joins TRBV18 and TRBJ1-1; D uncertain. The V gene lost 2 bases and the J gene lost 6 bases, with 10 bases spanning the gap. This CDR3 comprises 13 residues. CDR1 and CDR2 from the germline V gene are KGHSH and LQKENI. The CDR3 DNA reads TGTGCCAGCTCACCAGAGGTCGAGTCTGAAGCTTTCTTT. This sequence encodes CASSPEVESEAFF.

The chain combines TRBV4-1 with TRBJ1-5; D unclear. In germline, CDR1 is MGHRA, CDR2 YSYEKL. Trimming removed 0 bases at V and 4 bases at J, with 7 bases between. The CDR3 loop spans 14 amino acids. In nucleotides, the CDR3 is TGCGCCAGCAGCCAAGATTGGCGGAATCAGCCCCAGCATTTT. This encodes CASSQDWRNQPQHF.

The chain carries TRBV10-3 and TRBJ2-3; 10 bases are a match to TRBD1. J lost 4 bases, V lost 6 bases, and 4 bases had no gene match. This CDR3 comprises 14 residues. Germline CDR1 ENHRY, CDR2 SYGVKD. Here the CDR3 reads CAIRGDRGPDTQYF. The CDR3 DNA follows: TGTGCCATCAGGGGGGACAGGGGACCAGATACGCAGTATTTT.

V is TRBV29-1 and J is TRBJ1-2; D uncertain. V shed 4 bases and J shed 1 base, with 19 bases lying between them. Germline lookup yields CDR1 SQVTM and CDR2 ANQGSEA. The CDR3 has 16 amino acids. The CDR3 DNA is TGCAGCGTTGGGGGAGAACTAGGCGTATTTAACTATGGCTACACCTTC. Protein: CSVGGELGVFNYGYTF. Using reference TRBV29-1 and TRBJ1-2 for the parts outside the CDR3, the full variable domain is SAVISQKPSRDICQRGTSLTIQCQVDSQVTMMFWYRQQPGQSLTLIATANQGSEATYESGFVIDKFPISRPNLTFSTLTVSNMSPEDSSIYLCSVGGELGVFNYGYTFGSGTRLTVV.

This clone turned up a few times. The genes are TRBV28 and TRBJ1-2, with D uncertain. V lost 8 bases and J lost 4, with 20 bases in between. Looked up from germline, CDR1 is MDHEN and CDR2 is SYDVKM. The CDR3 runs to 15 residues. The CDR3 bases are TGTGCCAGCTCCTCGGCGGGCTGGGTATCCTATGGCTACACCTTC. This codes for CASSSAGWVSYGYTF.

The J gene is TRBJ2-1, the V gene TRBV6-5, with D possibly being TRBD2 (6 bases). Deletions cut 6 bases from V and 2 bases from J, with 14 bases between. The CDR3 runs 15 residues. CDR1 and CDR2 (germline): MNHEY, SVGAGI. Written as DNA, the CDR3 is TGTGCCAGCAGCCTAGACTCGGGGGCCTACAATGAGCAGTTCTTC. It is translated as CASSLDSGAYNEQFF.

In DNA form, the CDR3 reads TGTGCCAGCAGCCGGACTAGCGGGGGGGCAGATACGCAGTATTTT. Amino acids: CASSRTSGGADTQYF. This chain uses TRBV5-5 with TRBJ2-3; the match to TRBD2 covers 15 bases. This CDR3 region has 15 residues. The germline V gene has CDR1 SGHKS and CDR2 YYEKEE (reference sequence). V lost 4 bases, J lost 4 bases, and 1 base stayed unmatched.

The genes are TRBV10-1 and TRBJ2-5; D is possibly TRBD1 (6 bases). The V gene's germline CDR1 is WNHNN and CDR2 SYGVQD (reference sequence). V lost 4 bases, J lost 4 bases, and 10 bases lay in between. CDR3 length: 13 amino acids. The CDR3 region has the DNA TGCGCCAGCAGTGGGATACAGGGAGAGACCCAGTACTTC. This gives the protein CASSGIQGETQYF.

This clone was recorded only once. The chain recombines TRBV4-2 with TRBJ2-3; possibly TRBD1 for D (7 bases). The CDR3 runs to 17 residues. Trimming shortened V by 0 bases and J by 2 bases, and 15 bases separated the two germline ends. The germline V gene has CDR1 LGHNA and CDR2 YNFKEQ. The CDR3 reads CASSQESDREVTDTQYF. CDR3 DNA: TGTGCCAGCAGCCAAGAATCAGACAGGGAGGTCACAGATACGCAGTATTTT.